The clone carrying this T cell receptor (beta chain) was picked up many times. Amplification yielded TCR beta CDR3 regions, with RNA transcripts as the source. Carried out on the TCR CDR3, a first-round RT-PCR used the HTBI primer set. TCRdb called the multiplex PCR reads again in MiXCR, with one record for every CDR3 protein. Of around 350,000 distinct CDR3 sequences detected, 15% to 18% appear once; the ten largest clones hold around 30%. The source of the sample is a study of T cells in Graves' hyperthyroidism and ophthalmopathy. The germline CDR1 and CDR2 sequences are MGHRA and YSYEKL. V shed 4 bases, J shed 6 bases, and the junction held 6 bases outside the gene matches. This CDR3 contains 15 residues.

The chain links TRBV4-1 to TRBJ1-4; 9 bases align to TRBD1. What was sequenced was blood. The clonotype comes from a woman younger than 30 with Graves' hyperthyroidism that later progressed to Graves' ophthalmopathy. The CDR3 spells CASSPAGDRDEKLFF. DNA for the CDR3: TGCGCCAGCAGCCCAGCGGGGGACAGGGATGAAAAACTGTTTTTT.